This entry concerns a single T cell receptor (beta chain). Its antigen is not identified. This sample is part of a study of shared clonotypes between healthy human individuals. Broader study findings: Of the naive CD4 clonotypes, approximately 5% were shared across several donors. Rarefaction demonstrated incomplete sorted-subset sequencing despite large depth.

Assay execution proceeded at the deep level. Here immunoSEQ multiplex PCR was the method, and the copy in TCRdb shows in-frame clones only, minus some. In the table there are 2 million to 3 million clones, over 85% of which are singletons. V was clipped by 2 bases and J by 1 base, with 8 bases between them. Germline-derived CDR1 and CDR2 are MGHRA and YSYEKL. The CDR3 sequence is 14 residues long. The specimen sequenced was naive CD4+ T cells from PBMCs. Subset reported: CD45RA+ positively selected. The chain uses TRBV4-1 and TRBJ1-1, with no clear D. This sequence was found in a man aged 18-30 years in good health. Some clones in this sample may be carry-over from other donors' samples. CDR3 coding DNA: TGCGCCAGCAGCCAATTTTGGGAGAACACTGAAGCTTTCTTT. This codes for CASSQFWENTEAFF.